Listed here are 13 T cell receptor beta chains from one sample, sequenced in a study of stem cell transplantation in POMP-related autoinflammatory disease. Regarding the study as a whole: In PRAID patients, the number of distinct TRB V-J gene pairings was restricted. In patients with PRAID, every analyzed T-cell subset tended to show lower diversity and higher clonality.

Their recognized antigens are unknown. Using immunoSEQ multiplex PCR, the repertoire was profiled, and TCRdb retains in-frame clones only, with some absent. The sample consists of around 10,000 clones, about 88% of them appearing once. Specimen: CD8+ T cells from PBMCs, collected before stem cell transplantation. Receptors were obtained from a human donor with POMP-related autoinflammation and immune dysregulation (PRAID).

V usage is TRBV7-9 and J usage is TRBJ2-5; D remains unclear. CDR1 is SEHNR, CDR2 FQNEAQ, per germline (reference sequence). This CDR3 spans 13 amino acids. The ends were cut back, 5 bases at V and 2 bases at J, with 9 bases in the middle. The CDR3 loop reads CASSDGNQETQYF. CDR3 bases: TGTGCCAGCAGCGACGGTAATCAAGAGACCCAGTACTTC.

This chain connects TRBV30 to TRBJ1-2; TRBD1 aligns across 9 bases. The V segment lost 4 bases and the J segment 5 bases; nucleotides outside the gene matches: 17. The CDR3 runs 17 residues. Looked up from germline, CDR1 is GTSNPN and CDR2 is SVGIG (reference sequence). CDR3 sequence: CAWMIKARRDREYGYTF. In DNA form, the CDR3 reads TGTGCCTGGATGATCAAAGCCCGCCGGGACAGGGAGTATGGCTACACCTTC.

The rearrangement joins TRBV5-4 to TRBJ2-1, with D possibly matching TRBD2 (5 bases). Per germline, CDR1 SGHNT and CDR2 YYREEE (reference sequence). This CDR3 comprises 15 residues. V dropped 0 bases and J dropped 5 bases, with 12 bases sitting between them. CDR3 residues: CASSLVGEVNNEQFF. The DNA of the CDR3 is TGTGCCAGCAGCTTGGTGGGAGAGGTAAACAATGAGCAGTTCTTC.

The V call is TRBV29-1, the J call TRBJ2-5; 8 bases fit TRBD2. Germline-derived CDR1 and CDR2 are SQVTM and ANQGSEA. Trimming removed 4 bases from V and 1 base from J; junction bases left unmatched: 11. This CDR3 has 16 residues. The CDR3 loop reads CSVGIGNSGSQETQYF. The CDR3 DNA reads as TGCAGCGTTGGCATAGGAAACAGCGGGAGCCAAGAGACCCAGTACTTC.

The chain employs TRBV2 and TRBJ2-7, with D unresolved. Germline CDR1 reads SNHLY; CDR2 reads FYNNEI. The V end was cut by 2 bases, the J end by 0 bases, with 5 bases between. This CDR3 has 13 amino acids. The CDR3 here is CASSELTSYEQYF. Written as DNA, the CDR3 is TGTGCCAGCAGTGAATTAACCTCCTACGAGCAGTACTTC.

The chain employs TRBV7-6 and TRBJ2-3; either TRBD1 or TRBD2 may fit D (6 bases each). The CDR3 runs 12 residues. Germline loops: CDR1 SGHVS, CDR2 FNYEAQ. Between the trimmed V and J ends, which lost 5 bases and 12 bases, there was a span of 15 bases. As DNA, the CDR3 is TGTGCCAGCAGCCTTCTAGGGGGACTTCAGTATTTT. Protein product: CASSLLGGLQYF.

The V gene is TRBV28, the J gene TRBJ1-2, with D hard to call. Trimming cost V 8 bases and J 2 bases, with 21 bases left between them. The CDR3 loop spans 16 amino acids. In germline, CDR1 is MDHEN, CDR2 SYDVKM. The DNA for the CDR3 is TGTGCCAGCGATCGGGCCCACAGATCAACCAACTATGGCTACACCTTC. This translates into CASDRAHRSTNYGYTF.

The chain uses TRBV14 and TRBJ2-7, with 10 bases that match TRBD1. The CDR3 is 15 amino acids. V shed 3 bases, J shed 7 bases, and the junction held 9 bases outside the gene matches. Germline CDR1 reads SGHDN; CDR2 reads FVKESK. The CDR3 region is CASSHPGQGSYEQYF. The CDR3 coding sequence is TGTGCCAGCAGCCACCCGGGACAGGGGTCTTATGAGCAGTACTTC.

The CDR3 DNA is TGTGCCTGGAGTCGGACAGGGGGCCACACAGATACGCAGTATTTT. Translating gives CAWSRTGGHTDTQYF. The J gene is TRBJ2-3, the V gene TRBV30; TRBD1 aligns across 11 bases. The CDR3 is 15 residues long. The germline V gene has CDR1 GTSNPN and CDR2 SVGIG (reference sequence). The V gene end was trimmed by 2 bases and the J gene end by 2 bases; junction bases not matched to a gene: 3. The entire variable domain, with the rest obtained from reference TRBV30 and TRBJ2-3, is as follows: SQTIHQWPATLVQPVGSPLSLECTVEGTSNPNLYWYRQAAGRGLQLLFYSVGIGQISSEVPQNLSASRPQDRQFILSSKKLLLSDSGFYLCAWSRTGGHTDTQYFGPGTRLTVL.

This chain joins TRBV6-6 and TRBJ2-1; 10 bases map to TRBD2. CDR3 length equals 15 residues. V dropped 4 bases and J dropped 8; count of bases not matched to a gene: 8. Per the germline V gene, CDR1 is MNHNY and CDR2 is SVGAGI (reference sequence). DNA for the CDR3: TGTGCCAGCAGTTCCGTGGCTAGCGGGAGCGATGAGCAGTTCTTC. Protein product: CASSSVASGSDEQFF.

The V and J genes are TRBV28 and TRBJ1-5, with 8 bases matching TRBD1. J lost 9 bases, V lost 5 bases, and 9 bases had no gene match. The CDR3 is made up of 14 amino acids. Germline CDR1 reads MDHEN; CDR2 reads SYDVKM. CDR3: CASSRRRGLRPQHF. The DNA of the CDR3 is TGTGCCAGCAGTCGGCGCAGGGGGCTAAGGCCCCAGCATTTT.

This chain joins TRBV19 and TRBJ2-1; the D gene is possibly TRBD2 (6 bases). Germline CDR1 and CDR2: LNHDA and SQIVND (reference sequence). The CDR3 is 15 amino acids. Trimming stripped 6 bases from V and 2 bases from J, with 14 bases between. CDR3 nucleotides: TGTGCCAGTAGAGCTAGCGAGGACCCCTACAATGAGCAGTTCTTC. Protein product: CASRASEDPYNEQFF.

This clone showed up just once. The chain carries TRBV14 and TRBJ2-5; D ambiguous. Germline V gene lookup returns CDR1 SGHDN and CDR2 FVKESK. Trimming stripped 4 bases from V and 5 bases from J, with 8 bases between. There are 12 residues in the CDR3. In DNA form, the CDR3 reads TGTGCCAGCAGCCGCCCGTCGGAGACCCAGTACTTC. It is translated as CASSRPSETQYF.